Listed here is a single TCR beta chain. The source of the sample is a study of blood T cell repertoires in COVID-19. Study details: Collection of acute and convalescent COVID-19 samples took place in the United States, Italy and Spain. PBMCs, B-cell-depleted T cells, or T cells provided the cDNA or gDNA that made up the material.

Germline values: CDR1 SGHTA, CDR2 FQGNSA. V lost 4 bases to trimming and J lost 7 bases, with 13 bases between them. The CDR3 has 13 residues. Original analysis: Estimation of nucleated cell counts relied on the amplification of reference gene primers. Profiling relied on immunoSEQ multiplex PCR, and the TCRdb table lists in-frame clones only, not all of them. The V and J calls and clone size come from that table; D and trimming were worked out from the DNA. The sample yields under 200,000 clones, about 85% seen once. What was sequenced was peripheral blood. The chain employs TRBV7-2 and TRBJ2-5, with D maybe TRBD1 (5 bases). This clonotype originated in a man in his sixties who had recovered from COVID-19. The CDR3 reads CASSSQGDGTQYF. The DNA for the CDR3 is TGTGCCAGCAGCTCTCAGGGCGATGGGACCCAGTACTTC.